Below are 27 T cell receptor beta chains sequenced from a single sample in a study of Tregs in tolerant kidney transplant recipients. The table came from immunoSEQ multiplex PCR; TCRdb's copy has only in-frame clones and leaves some out. Seen here are around 52,000 clones, about 86% observed once, and the top ten hold 4.5% to 6.5%. The sequencing input was CD4+ T cells from blood. The origin of the receptors is a human donor in good health.

The chain joins TRBV30 to TRBJ2-7; 10 bases fit TRBD2. V was clipped by 4 bases and J by 4 bases; unmatched bases: 10. The CDR3 extends over 15 amino acids. Germline V gene lookup returns CDR1 GTSNPN and CDR2 SVGIG (reference sequence). CDR3 bases: TGTGCCTGGAATGTCAAAGCGGGGGGGCAATACGAGCAGTACTTC. This encodes CAWNVKAGGQYEQYF.

To note about this clone: Other DNA sequences of this sample code for an identical CDR3. CDR3 coding DNA: TGCGCCAGCAGCCAAGAAGCAGGCGTCCTTGGCTACACCTTC. It encodes CASSQEAGVLGYTF. This chain uses TRBV4-1 with TRBJ1-2; D is unclear. The germline CDR1 and CDR2 sequences are MGHRA and YSYEKL. Trimming shortened V by 0 bases and J by 7 bases, and 12 bases separated the two germline ends. The CDR3 contains 14 residues.

The chain links TRBV6-5 to TRBJ2-7, with a possible D match to TRBD1 (6 bases). Trimming stripped 6 bases from V and 3 bases from J, with 18 bases between. The CDR3 sequence is 15 residues long. Germline V gene sequence: CDR1 MNHEY, CDR2 SVGAGI. The CDR3 DNA reads TGTGCCAGCAGGGCCCACACTACAGGGCACTACGAGCAGTACTTC. Translating gives CASRAHTTGHYEQYF.

The chain couples TRBV7-3 to TRBJ2-2; TRBD2 might be the D (6 bases). Germline V lookup: CDR1 SGHTA, CDR2 FQGTGA. V lost 5 bases and J lost 1, with 17 bases in between. The CDR3 has 17 amino acids. CDR3: CASSQMKRAVNTGELFF. The CDR3 DNA sequence: TGTGCCAGCAGCCAAATGAAGCGGGCTGTGAACACCGGGGAGCTGTTTTTT.

This clone came up a few times. The chain has TRBV5-1 and TRBJ1-1; tentative D call: TRBD1 (5 bases). The CDR3 spans 12 residues. Between the trimmed V and J ends, which lost 3 bases and 7 bases, there was a span of 10 bases. Germline V gives CDR1 SGHRS, CDR2 YFSETQ. The CDR3: CASSYSQGEAFF. CDR3 sequence (DNA): TGCGCCAGCAGCTATTCGCAGGGTGAAGCTTTCTTT. Supplemented by reference TRBV5-1 and TRBJ1-1, the full variable domain reads KAGVTQTPRYLIKTRGQQVTLSCSPISGHRSVSWYQQTPGQGLQFLFEYFSETQRNKGNFPGRFSGRQFSNSRSEMNVSTLELGDSALYLCASSYSQGEAFFGQGTRLTVV.

The rearrangement joins TRBV12-5 to TRBJ1-2; no definite D call. Looked up from germline, CDR1 is LGHNT and CDR2 is FRNRAP. The CDR3 runs 15 residues. V was pared by 6 bases and J by 4 bases, with 18 bases between. CDR3 sequence reads: CASGSLGSAPYGYTF. The CDR3 nucleotides read TGTGCTAGTGGATCTTTGGGGTCAGCTCCCTATGGCTACACCTTC.

In its sample, this clone was seen many times. This chain joins TRBV27 and TRBJ1-2, with 8 bases fitting TRBD1. The trim removed 3 bases at V and 8 bases at J, leaving 11 bases unmatched. The CDR3 has 15 residues. Germline CDR1 is MNHEY and CDR2 is SMNVEV (reference sequence). The CDR3 nucleotides read TGTGCCAGCAGTTTTCTTCCCCAGGGGGCACGGGGCTACACCTTC. Residues: CASSFLPQGARGYTF.

This chain connects TRBV10-3 to TRBJ2-7; possible D gene TRBD1, 7 bases. Trimming removed 3 bases from V and 6 bases from J, with 30 bases in between. The CDR3 loop spans 19 amino acids. Germline assignment: CDR1 ENHRY and CDR2 SYGVKD. The CDR3: CAISDLTPWRDSSPFEQYF. CDR3 nucleotide sequence: TGTGCCATCAGTGATCTCACCCCCTGGCGGGACAGTTCCCCCTTCGAGCAGTACTTC.

The rearrangement links TRBV19 to TRBJ2-3; D remains ambiguous. The germline gives CDR1 LNHDA, CDR2 SQIVND (reference sequence). The CDR3 consists of 14 residues. Trimming left V 9 bases short and J 1 base short, with 14 bases between. The CDR3 sequence is CASHMAGRTDTQYF. CDR3 coding DNA: TGTGCCAGCCACATGGCAGGACGCACAGATACGCAGTATTTT. The variable domain in full, with the rest retrieved from reference TRBV19 and TRBJ2-3, is DGGITQSPKYLFRKEGQNVTLSCEQNLNHDAMYWYRQDPGQGLRLIYYSQIVNDFQKGDIAEGYSVSREKKESFPLTVTSAQKNPTAFYLCASHMAGRTDTQYFGPGTRLTVL.

This chain's CDR3 is CASSLSGPTYEQYF. The CDR3 nucleotides read TGTGCCAGCAGCTTATCCGGACCCACCTACGAGCAGTACTTC. The chain carries TRBV7-6 and TRBJ2-7; D ambiguous. V shed 2 bases and J shed 2 bases, with 10 bases lying between them. This CDR3 has 14 amino acids. In germline, CDR1 is SGHVS, CDR2 FNYEAQ.

The chain uses TRBV11-1 and TRBJ1-2; D uncertain. From germline, CDR1 is SGHAT and CDR2 FQDESV (reference sequence). The CDR3 has 14 residues. V lost 5 bases to trimming and J lost 3 bases, with 13 bases between them. The CDR3 region has the DNA TGTGCCAGCAGCCCAAAGCCCGAGTACTATGGCTACACCTTC. This gives the protein CASSPKPEYYGYTF.

The chain uses TRBV27 and TRBJ1-6, with a weak D call TRBD1 (5 bases). CDR1 MNHEY and CDR2 SMNVEV come from the germline V gene (reference sequence). V was trimmed by 2 bases and J by 6 bases, leaving 8 bases between them. This CDR3 has 14 residues. CDR3 region: CASSLGGPNSPLHF. The CDR3 DNA is TGTGCCAGCAGTTTAGGGGGTCCTAATTCACCCCTCCACTTT.

The chain is built from TRBV6-1 and TRBJ1-2; D ambiguous. The germline gives CDR1 MNHNS, CDR2 SASEGT. The CDR3 length is 15 residues. The V and J ends lost 4 bases and 4 bases respectively, with 16 bases between them. The CDR3 protein is CASSVRALGPYGYTF. For the CDR3, the DNA is TGTGCCAGCAGTGTCCGGGCCCTTGGACCCTATGGCTACACCTTC.

The chain combines TRBV5-4 with TRBJ2-2, with D hard to call. V lost 0 bases and J lost 2, with 11 bases in between. The CDR3 extends over 16 amino acids. Germline CDR1 and CDR2: SGHNT and YYREEE (reference sequence). CDR3 DNA: TGTGCCAGCAGCTTGGGGCACACCCTCAACACCGGGGAGCTGTTTTTT. The encoded protein is CASSLGHTLNTGELFF.

This clone is medium-sized within its sample. The genes are TRBV2 and TRBJ1-2; D is uncertain. From germline, CDR1 is SNHLY and CDR2 FYNNEI. The CDR3 has 13 residues. V lost 2 bases and J 4 bases, leaving 8 bases between the germline ends. The CDR3 spells CASSELGTYGYTF. The CDR3 DNA follows: TGTGCCAGCAGTGAATTGGGTACCTATGGCTACACCTTC.

The gene calls are TRBV11-2 and TRBJ2-3, with a weak D call TRBD2 (5 bases). V lost 6 bases and J lost 2, with 12 bases in between. The CDR3 sequence is 14 residues long. CDR1 and CDR2 (germline): SGHAT, FQNNGV. The CDR3 is CASSKLVPTDTQYF. CDR3 in DNA: TGTGCCAGCAGTAAACTAGTCCCCACAGATACGCAGTATTTT.

V usage is TRBV2 and J usage is TRBJ2-7; 9 bases map to TRBD1. Germline V gene data show CDR1 as SNHLY and CDR2 as FYNNEI. Unmatched junction bases numbered 9, after V lost 9 bases and J lost 0 bases. The length of the CDR3 is 15 residues. The CDR3 coding sequence is TGTGCCAGTAGGGACAGGGAATCACTCTCCTACGAGCAGTACTTC. Amino acids: CASRDRESLSYEQYF.

The CDR3 bases are TGTGCCAGCAGCAGGGGGTACAGCACAGATACGCAGTATTTT. This sequence encodes CASSRGYSTDTQYF. V gene TRBV25-1 combines with J gene TRBJ2-3, with 7 bases identical to TRBD1. Germline assignment: CDR1 MGHDK and CDR2 SYGVNS. The CDR3 loop spans 14 amino acids. The V gene end was trimmed by 6 bases and the J gene end by 0 bases; junction bases not matched to a gene: 3.

The chain joins TRBV6-1 to TRBJ2-1; tentative D call: TRBD1 (5 bases). The CDR3 has 12 amino acids. The V end was cut by 7 bases, the J end by 9 bases, with 13 bases between. Germline CDR1 is MNHNS and CDR2 is SASEGT. CDR3 region: CASTRALGEQFF. CDR3 coding DNA: TGTGCCAGCACCAGGGCCCTCGGTGAGCAGTTCTTC.

The chain has TRBV7-2 and TRBJ2-7; TRBD2 matches at 9 bases. The length of the CDR3 is 14 residues. V shed 4 bases and J 5 bases; nucleotides not matched to a gene: 6. Germline V gene lookup returns CDR1 SGHTA and CDR2 FQGNSA. This CDR3 reads CASSSRLAGNEQYF. As DNA, the CDR3 is TGTGCCAGCAGCTCCCGTCTAGCGGGAAACGAGCAGTACTTC.

The chain links TRBV11-2 to TRBJ2-5, with 12 bases that match TRBD2. The CDR3 has 16 residues. Germline V gives CDR1 SGHAT, CDR2 FQNNGV. Trimming removed 4 bases from V and 5 bases from J; junction bases left unmatched: 8. The CDR3 DNA is TGTGCCAGCAGCTCGGGTCTAGCGGGGGGGCTCGAGACCCAGTACTTC. Translating gives CASSSGLAGGLETQYF. Filled out from reference TRBV11-2 and TRBJ2-5, the complete variable domain reads EAGVAQSPRYKIIEKRQSVAFWCNPISGHATLYWYQQILGQGPKLLIQFQNNGVVDDSQLPKDRFSAERLKGVDSTLKIQPAKLEDSAVYLCASSSGLAGGLETQYFGPGTRLLVL.

This clone is a singleton in its sample. The chain carries TRBV19 and TRBJ1-2, with TRBD1 identical over 7 bases. CDR1 and CDR2 from the germline V gene are LNHDA and SQIVND (reference sequence). The CDR3 extends over 14 amino acids. The V gene end was trimmed by 6 bases and the J gene end by 3 bases; junction bases not matched to a gene: 7. Here the CDR3 DNA reads TGTGCCAGTAGAAAGGGGGCGCGGGACTATGGCTACACCTTC. Its translation: CASRKGARDYGYTF. Variable domain in full (rest from reference TRBV19 and TRBJ1-2): DGGITQSPKYLFRKEGQNVTLSCEQNLNHDAMYWYRQDPGQGLRLIYYSQIVNDFQKGDIAEGYSVSREKKESFPLTVTSAQKNPTAFYLCASRKGARDYGYTFGSGTRLTVV.

This clone was seen once. The chain has TRBV28 and TRBJ1-2; D uncertain. Trimming stripped 4 bases from V and 6 bases from J, with 12 bases between. The CDR3 length is 13 residues. CDR1 and CDR2 from the germline V gene are MDHEN and SYDVKM. DNA for the CDR3: TGTGCCAGCAGTTCCCCGACGAGAGATGGCTACACCTTC. Amino acids: CASSSPTRDGYTF.

This clone was seen only a few times. The genes are TRBV11-2 and TRBJ2-2, with 9 bases matching TRBD2. CDR1 and CDR2 from the germline V gene are SGHAT and FQNNGV. V dropped 4 bases and J dropped 6; count of bases not matched to a gene: 6. CDR3 length equals 15 residues. This CDR3 reads CASSSGLAGSGELFF. The DNA of the CDR3 is TGTGCCAGCAGCTCGGGTCTAGCGGGATCCGGGGAGCTGTTTTTT.

The chain has TRBV6-5 and TRBJ2-1, with 10 bases fitting TRBD2. The CDR3 is made up of 15 amino acids. Per the germline V gene, CDR1 is MNHEY and CDR2 is SVGAGI. The J segment lost 7 bases and the V segment lost 6 bases, leaving 9 bases of the junction unmatched. CDR3 sequence reads: CASSGQRGGWNEQFF. CDR3 bases: TGTGCCAGCAGCGGTCAGCGGGGGGGCTGGAATGAGCAGTTCTTC.

The table lists this clone with a few counts. The chain recombines TRBV7-2 with TRBJ2-2; D might be TRBD1 (6 bases). The germline V gene encodes CDR1 SGHTA and CDR2 FQGNSA. V was clipped by 5 bases and J by 0 bases, with 13 bases between them. The CDR3 consists of 16 residues. CDR3 DNA sequence: TGTGCCAGCAGCCCCCGGACAGAAGCGAACACCGGGGAGCTGTTTTTT. It is translated as CASSPRTEANTGELFF.

J is TRBJ2-4 and V is TRBV5-8, with D possibly TRBD2 on 5 matching bases. Trimming cost V 4 bases and J 6 bases, with 11 bases left between them. The CDR3 contains 13 residues. Looked up from germline, CDR1 is SGHTS and CDR2 is YDEGEE. CDR3 in DNA: TGTGCCAGCAGCCCTTGGAGCGGAAACATTCAGTACTTC. Protein product: CASSPWSGNIQYF.